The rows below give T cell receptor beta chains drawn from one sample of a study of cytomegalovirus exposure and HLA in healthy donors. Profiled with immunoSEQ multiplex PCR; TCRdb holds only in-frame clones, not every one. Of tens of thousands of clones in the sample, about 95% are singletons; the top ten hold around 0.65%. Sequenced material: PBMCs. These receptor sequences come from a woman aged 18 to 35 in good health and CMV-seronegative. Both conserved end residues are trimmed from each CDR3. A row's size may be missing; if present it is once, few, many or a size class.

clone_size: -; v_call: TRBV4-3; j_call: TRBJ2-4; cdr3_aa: ASSQSLGQPKNIQY
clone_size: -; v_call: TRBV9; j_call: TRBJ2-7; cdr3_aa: ASSFRGSVDEQY
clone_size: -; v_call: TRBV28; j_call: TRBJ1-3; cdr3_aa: ASSLSPQGSRNTIY
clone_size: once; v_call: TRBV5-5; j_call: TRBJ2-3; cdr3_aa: ASSLIQGRYTDTQY
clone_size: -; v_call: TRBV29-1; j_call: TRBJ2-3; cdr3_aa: SVLGQVTDTQY
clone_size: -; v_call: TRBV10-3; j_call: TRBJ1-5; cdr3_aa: AISERQGQPQH
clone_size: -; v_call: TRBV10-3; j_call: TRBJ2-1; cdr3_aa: AAGAGGKNEQF
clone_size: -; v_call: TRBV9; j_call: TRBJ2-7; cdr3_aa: ASSVVGTSYEQY
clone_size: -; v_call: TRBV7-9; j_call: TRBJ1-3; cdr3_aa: ASSLSTVGNTIY
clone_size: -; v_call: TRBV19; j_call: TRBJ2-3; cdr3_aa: ASRAGYTDTQY
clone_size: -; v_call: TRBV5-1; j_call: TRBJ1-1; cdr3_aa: ASHMGGKDF
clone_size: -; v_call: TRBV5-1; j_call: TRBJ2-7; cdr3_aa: ASSLVLSGTGSYEQY
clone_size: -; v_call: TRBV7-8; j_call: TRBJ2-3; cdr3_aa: ASSLVIASGGAVDTQY
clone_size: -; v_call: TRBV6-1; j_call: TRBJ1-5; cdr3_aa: ASSAGTENQPQH
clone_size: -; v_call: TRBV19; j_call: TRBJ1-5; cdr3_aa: ASTSRGNQPQH
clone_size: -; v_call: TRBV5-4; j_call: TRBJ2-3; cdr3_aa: ASSFKTSGTDTQY
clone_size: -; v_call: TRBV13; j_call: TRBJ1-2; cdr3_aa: ASSLGRDRVDGYT
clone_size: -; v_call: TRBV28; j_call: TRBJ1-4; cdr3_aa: ASSEGQGGFEKLF
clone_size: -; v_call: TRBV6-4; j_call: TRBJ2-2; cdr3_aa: ASSEDTNTGELF
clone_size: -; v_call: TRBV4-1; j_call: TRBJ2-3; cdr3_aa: ASSLRLAGGAQDTQY
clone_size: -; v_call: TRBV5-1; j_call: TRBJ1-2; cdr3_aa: ASSRGTGDNYGYT
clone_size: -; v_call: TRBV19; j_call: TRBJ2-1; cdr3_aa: ASSTSGGRHNEQF
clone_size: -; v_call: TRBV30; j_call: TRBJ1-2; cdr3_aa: AWWTGSLYGYT
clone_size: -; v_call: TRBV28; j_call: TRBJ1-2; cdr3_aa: ASSPFELYGYT
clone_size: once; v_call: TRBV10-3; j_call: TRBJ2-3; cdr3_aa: AISGGAGAAGNTQY
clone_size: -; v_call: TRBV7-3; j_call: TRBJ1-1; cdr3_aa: ASISGTGGQAF
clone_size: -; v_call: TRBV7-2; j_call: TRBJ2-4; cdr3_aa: ASSEKRGGRAKNIQY
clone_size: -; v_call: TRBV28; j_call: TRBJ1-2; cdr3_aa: ASSSAGAGGYT
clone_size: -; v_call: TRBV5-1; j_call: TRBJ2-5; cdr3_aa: ASSLGDQETQY
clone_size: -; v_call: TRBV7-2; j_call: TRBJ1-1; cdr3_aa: ASSLDRAKSAF
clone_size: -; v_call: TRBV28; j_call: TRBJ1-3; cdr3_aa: ASSLPPGWASAHSGNTIY
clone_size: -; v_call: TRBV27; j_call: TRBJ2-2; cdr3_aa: ASSPRLLASAPGELF
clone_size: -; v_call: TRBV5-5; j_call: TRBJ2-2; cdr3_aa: ASSLAQGRDTGELF
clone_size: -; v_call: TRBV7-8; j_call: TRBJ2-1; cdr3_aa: ASSLVEQPYNEQF
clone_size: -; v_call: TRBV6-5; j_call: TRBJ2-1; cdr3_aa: ASTSGGEQF
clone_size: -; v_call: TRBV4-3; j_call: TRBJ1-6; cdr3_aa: ASSQEAPEVFRTYNSPLH
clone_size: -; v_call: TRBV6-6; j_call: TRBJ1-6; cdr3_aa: ASSSAGADRSPLH
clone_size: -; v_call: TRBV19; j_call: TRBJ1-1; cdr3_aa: ASSRTGEGFYTEAF
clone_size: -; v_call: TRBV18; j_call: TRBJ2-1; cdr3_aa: ASSRDTVDEQF
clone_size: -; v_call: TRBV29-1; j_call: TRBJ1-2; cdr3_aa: SVPPTENYGYT
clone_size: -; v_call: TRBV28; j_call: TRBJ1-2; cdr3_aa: ASSLPAGDTNYGYT
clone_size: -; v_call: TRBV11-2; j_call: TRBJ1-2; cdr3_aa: ASSLGRINGYT
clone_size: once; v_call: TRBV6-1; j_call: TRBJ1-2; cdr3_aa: ASSEQGARVYGYT
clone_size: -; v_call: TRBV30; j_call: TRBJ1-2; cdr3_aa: AWSVGGAYGYT
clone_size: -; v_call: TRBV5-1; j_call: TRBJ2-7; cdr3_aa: ASSAQGARNEQY
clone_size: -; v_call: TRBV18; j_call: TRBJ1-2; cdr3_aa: ASSVLSGAGRLDGYT
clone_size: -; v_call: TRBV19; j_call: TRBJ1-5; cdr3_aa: ASTPGPGRHQPQH
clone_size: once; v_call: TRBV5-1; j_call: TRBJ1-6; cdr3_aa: ASSLAGGGRNSPLH
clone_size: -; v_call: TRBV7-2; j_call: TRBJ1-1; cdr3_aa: ASSLSGDSRGTEAF
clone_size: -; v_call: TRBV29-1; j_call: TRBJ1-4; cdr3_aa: SGREAGEKLF
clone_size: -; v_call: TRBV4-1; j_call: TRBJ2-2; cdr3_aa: ASSQRKGRVTGELF
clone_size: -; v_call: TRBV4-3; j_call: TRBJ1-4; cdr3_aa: ASSLLTGEGEKLF
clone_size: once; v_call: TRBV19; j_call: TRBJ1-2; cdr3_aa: ASSSSGGYLYGYT
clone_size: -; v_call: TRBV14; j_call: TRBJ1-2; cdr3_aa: ASSQESPWEGSNYGYT
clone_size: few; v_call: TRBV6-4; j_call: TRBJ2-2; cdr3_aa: ASSEGGRSTGELF
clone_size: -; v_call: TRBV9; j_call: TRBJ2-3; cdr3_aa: ASSVVSQGGDTQY
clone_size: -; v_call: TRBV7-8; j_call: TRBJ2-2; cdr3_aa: ASSPRGSGELF
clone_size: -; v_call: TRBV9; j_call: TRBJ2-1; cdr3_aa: ASSVGGSGGPPYNEQF
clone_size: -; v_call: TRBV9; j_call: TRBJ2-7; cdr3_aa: ASSPRQGKGLEQY